This TCR beta chain was retrieved from a study of blood T cell repertoires in COVID-19 (dated by TCRdb to the early 2020s). About the study as a whole: Collaborator samples came from the United States, Italy and Spain and covered acute and convalescent phases of COVID-19. The repertoires were made available in a free public database intended to serve as a resource for research on the immune response to SARS-CoV-2. The prospective study material was composed of cDNA or gDNA derived from T cells, B-cell-depleted T cells, or PBMCs. Samples were obtained from the ongoing ImmuneRACE study (first 160 participants) and from over a thousand subjects provided by 6 global collaborators. Deeply sampled blood TCRbeta repertoires from subjects exposed to, actively infected with, or recovered from COVID-19 were included in the dataset. Sample metadata almost always included a de-identified subject ID, COVID-19 status, age in years and sex. Where available, HLA class I and class II types were taken from metadata supplied by the sample provider and were not determined by assay-based typing. Points the paper makes about the study in general: How much clinical and demographic metadata was included differed by source and by participant, and the metadata was provided uncurated.

TCRbeta CDR3 regions were amplified from genomic DNA by means of the immunoSEQ Assay, a bias-controlled multiplex PCR. From the authors' description of their analysis: Within the assay, amplification of reference gene primers was used to estimate how many nucleated cells each sample contained. To quantify the absolute abundance of each unique TCRbeta CDR3 rearrangement, sequence reads were collapsed and filtered. For each sample, productive Simpson clonality was calculated as the square root of Simpson's diversity index over productive rearrangements. Held by TCRdb, this immuneACCESS table contains in-frame sequences only and omits some clones. Under half of the omission traces to an unresolved V gene where checked; the cause of the rest is unknown. D and trimming come from the DNA, and the V and J calls and clone size come from that table. The table for this sample lists about 100,000 clones; 88% of them were counted only once. The ten largest clones add up to 2% to 3% of the sample.

Regarding this clone: It has no known antigen specificity. The sample holds no much larger clone one base away, and base qualities are not on file.

Each collaborating institution followed its own protocols to collect whole blood in K2EDTA tubes. For TCRbeta analysis, collaborator samples were shipped as frozen whole blood, as isolated PBMCs, or as DNA extracted from either sample type. There are 15 amino acids in the CDR3, from cysteine to phenylalanine inclusive. Solely the CDR3 DNA is kept, with 45 bases framed from the first base. Sequences SEHNR (CDR1) and FQNEAQ (CDR2) are obtained from the germline V gene (reference sequence). Unmatched junction bases come to 6, with V trimmed by 5 bases and J by 2 bases. Recombination connected TRBV7-9 to TRBJ2-1; the central 7 bases match TRBD1. The receptor's source is a human donor in a cohort sampled during active COVID-19. Sequenced: peripheral blood. The DNA sequence reads TGTGCCAGCAGCATAACCGGGACAGCCTACAATGAGCAGTTCTTC. Its amino acids are CASSITGTAYNEQFF.